This T cell receptor beta chain was recovered during a study of early T cells in non-severe SARS-CoV-2 infection. The TCR library protocol was used to attach unique molecular identifiers. These identifiers were attached to individual cDNA molecules. MiXCR, run by TCRdb on the 5' RACE reads, gives a single entry per CDR3 protein. The table has roughly 53,000 distinct CDR3 sequences, approximately 9.7% seen once. This clonotype occurred many times. The germline V and J ends were trimmed by 11 bases and 4 bases, with 20 bases remaining between them. The CDR3 runs to 14 residues. Germline-derived CDR1 and CDR2 are SEHNR and FQNEAQ (reference sequence).

The receptor was isolated from an adult who was a healthcare worker with PCR-confirmed SARS-CoV-2 infection or an uninfected control (not recorded which). Sequencing input: whole blood. V gene TRBV7-9 combines with J gene TRBJ1-2; D is perhaps TRBD1 (5 bases). For the CDR3, the DNA is TGTGCCGTCTCCCCGATGGGACTCCTCTATGGCTACACCTTC. Translating gives CAVSPMGLLYGYTF.